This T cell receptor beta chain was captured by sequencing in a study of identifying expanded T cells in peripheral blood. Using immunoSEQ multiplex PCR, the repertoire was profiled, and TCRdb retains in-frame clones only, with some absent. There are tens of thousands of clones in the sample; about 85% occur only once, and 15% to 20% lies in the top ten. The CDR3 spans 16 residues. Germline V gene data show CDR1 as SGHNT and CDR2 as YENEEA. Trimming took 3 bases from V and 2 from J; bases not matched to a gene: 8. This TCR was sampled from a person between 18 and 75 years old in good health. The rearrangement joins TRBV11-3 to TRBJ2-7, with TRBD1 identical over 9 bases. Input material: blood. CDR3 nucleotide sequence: TGTGCCAGCAGCTTGGAGCAGACAGGGGGTCCCTACGAGCAGTACTTC. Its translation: CASSLEQTGGPYEQYF.